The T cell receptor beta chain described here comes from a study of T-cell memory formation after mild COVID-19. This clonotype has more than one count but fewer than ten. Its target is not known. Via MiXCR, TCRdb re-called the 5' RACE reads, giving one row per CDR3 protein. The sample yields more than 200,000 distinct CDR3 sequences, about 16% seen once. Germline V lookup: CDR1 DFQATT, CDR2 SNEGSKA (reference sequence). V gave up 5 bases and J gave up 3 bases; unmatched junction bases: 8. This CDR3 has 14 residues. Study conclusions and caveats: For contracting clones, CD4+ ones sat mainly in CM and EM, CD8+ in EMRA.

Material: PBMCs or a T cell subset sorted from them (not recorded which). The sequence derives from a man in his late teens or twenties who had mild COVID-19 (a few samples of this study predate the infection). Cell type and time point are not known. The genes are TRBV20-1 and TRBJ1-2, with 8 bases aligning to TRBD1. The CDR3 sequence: CSAFTGGAYYGYTF. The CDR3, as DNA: TGCAGTGCTTTTACAGGGGGAGCCTACTATGGCTACACCTTC.